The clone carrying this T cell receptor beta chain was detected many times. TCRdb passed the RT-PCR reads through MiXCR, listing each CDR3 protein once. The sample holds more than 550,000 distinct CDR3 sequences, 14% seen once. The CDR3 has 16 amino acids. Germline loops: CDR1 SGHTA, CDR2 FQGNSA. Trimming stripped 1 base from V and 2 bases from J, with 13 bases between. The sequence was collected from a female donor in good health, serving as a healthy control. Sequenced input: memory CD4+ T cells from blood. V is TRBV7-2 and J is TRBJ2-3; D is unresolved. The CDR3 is CASSLDLSSYTDTQYF. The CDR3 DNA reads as TGTGCCAGCAGCTTAGATCTATCGTCGTACACAGATACGCAGTATTTT. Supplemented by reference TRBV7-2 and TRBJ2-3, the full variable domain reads GAGVSQSPSNKVTEKGKDVELRCDPISGHTALYWYRQSLGQGLEFLIYFQGNSAPDKSGLPSDRFSAERTGGSVSTLTIQRTQQEDSAVYLCASSLDLSSYTDTQYFGPGTRLTVL.